The clone carrying this TCR beta chain was detected ten times or more. Its specificity is not known. The germline V gene has CDR1 MNHEY and CDR2 SVGEGT. V lost 4 bases, J lost 2 bases, and 5 bases stayed unmatched. The CDR3 runs 16 residues. This specimen belongs to a study of T cells after yellow fever vaccination. The study, taken as a whole, reports: Weaker, the secondary response peaked sooner, at day 5 versus 15. Clones that expanded after primary vaccination mostly reappeared after the booster (roughly 96% CD4, 88% CD8).

TCRdb reanalysed the 5' RACE reads using MiXCR and keeps one entry per CDR3 protein. The table shows approximately 340,000 distinct CDR3 sequences, with 8.5% to 10% occurring only once. Sequences were derived from PBMCs, sampled on the day of the first yellow fever vaccination. The chain uses TRBV6-2 or TRBV6-3 and TRBJ2-2; TRBD1 aligns across 9 bases. This TCR derives from a man in his late teens or twenties who received the YFV17D yellow fever vaccine. CDR3 region: CASSFTGGLNTGELFF. CDR3 nucleotides: TGTGCCAGCAGTTTTACAGGGGGCCTCAACACCGGGGAGCTGTTTTTT.